These T cell receptor beta chains were read from a single sample in a study of type 1 and type 2 diabetes patients. TCRdb fed the multiplex PCR reads into MiXCR, producing one record per CDR3 protein. The sample lists fewer than 300,000 distinct CDR3 sequences; around 47% were seen once. The specimen was peripheral blood mononuclear cells (PBMCs). These receptors were collected from a man between 18 and 29 years old with type 2 diabetes. Both conserved end residues are part of each CDR3. The order of the fields is D gene, clone size, J gene, V gene, CDR3 protein, CDR3 DNA. D genes are given only for firm matches. Not every row has a clone size; where given, it reads once, few, many or a size class.

d_gene: TRBD2; abundance: NA; j_gene: TRBJ2-1; v_gene: TRBV2; CDR3aa: CASSVPITSGAYDEQFF; CDR3nt: TGTGCCAGCAGTGTGCCGATCACTAGCGGGGCCTACGATGAGCAGTTCTTC
d_gene: NA; abundance: NA; j_gene: TRBJ1-4; v_gene: TRBV19; CDR3aa: CASSITGGSEKLFF; CDR3nt: TGTGCCAGTAGTATAACCGGGGGTAGTGAAAAACTGTTTTTT
d_gene: NA; abundance: NA; j_gene: TRBJ1-2; v_gene: TRBV10-3; CDR3aa: CATSMAGDGYTF; CDR3nt: TGTGCTACCTCGATGGCAGGGGATGGCTACACCTTC
d_gene: NA; abundance: NA; j_gene: TRBJ2-7; v_gene: TRBV6-5; CDR3aa: CASSVRGSGEQYF; CDR3nt: TGTGCCAGCAGTGTTCGAGGGAGCGGCGAGCAGTACTTC
d_gene: NA; abundance: NA; j_gene: TRBJ2-1; v_gene: TRBV12-3/TRBV12-4; CDR3aa: CASSFVGQMYNEQFF; CDR3nt: TGTGCCAGCAGTTTTGTGGGACAAATGTACAATGAGCAGTTCTTC
d_gene: NA; abundance: NA; j_gene: TRBJ1-1; v_gene: TRBV19; CDR3aa: CASSIDRTEGVNTEAFF; CDR3nt: TGTGCCAGTAGTATAGACAGGACAGAAGGGGTTAACACTGAAGCTTTCTTT
d_gene: NA; abundance: few; j_gene: TRBJ2-1; v_gene: TRBV13; CDR3aa: CASSLGSGIYNEQFF; CDR3nt: TGTGCCAGCAGCTTAGGTAGCGGTATCTACAATGAGCAGTTCTTC
d_gene: TRBD1; abundance: few; j_gene: TRBJ2-2; v_gene: TRBV19; CDR3aa: CASTGTGETGELFF; CDR3nt: TGTGCCAGTACTGGGACAGGGGAAACCGGGGAGCTGTTTTTT
d_gene: NA; abundance: NA; j_gene: TRBJ2-3; v_gene: TRBV7-8; CDR3aa: CASSKNSFTTPSTDTQYF; CDR3nt: TGTGCCAGCAGCAAAAACAGCTTTACCACGCCTAGCACAGATACGCAGTATTTT
d_gene: NA; abundance: NA; j_gene: TRBJ1-6; v_gene: TRBV20-1; CDR3aa: CSAEGPPNSPLHF; CDR3nt: TGCAGTGCTGAGGGGCCTCCAAATTCACCCCTCCACTTT
d_gene: NA; abundance: NA; j_gene: TRBJ1-5; v_gene: TRBV29-1; CDR3aa: CSVGGQGNNQPQHF; CDR3nt: TGCAGCGTTGGGGGGCAGGGAAACAATCAGCCCCAGCATTTT
d_gene: NA; abundance: once; j_gene: TRBJ1-5; v_gene: TRBV7-2; CDR3aa: CAGSPTGRFNQPQHF; CDR3nt: TGTGCCGGCAGCCCAACGGGACGGTTCAATCAGCCCCAGCATTTT
d_gene: NA; abundance: NA; j_gene: TRBJ1-4; v_gene: TRBV6-5; CDR3aa: CASSYKGSDEKLFF; CDR3nt: TGTGCCAGCAGTTATAAAGGGTCCGATGAAAAACTGTTTTTT
d_gene: NA; abundance: few; j_gene: TRBJ1-4; v_gene: TRBV7-9; CDR3aa: CASSPGQNNEKLFF; CDR3nt: TGTGCCAGCAGCCCCGGACAGAATAATGAAAAACTGTTTTTT
d_gene: TRBD1; abundance: few; j_gene: TRBJ1-4; v_gene: TRBV15; CDR3aa: CATSIQGRGHEKLFF; CDR3nt: TGTGCCACCAGCATACAGGGTAGGGGGCATGAAAAACTGTTTTTT